This T cell receptor beta chain comes out of a study of tumor-infiltrating lymphocytes in primary liver carcinoma. Study summary: These were node-negative, non-metastatic T1-T3 tumors of about 4.2 to 11 cm.

With regard to this clonotype: Its antigen is unknown. It may be a read error: a sequence one base away is much more abundant. It is likely a read error, because the conserved phenylalanine at the end of the CDR3 is missing.

Study-level findings and limits: Tumor-adjacent and tumor-blood pairs displayed less overlap than did pairs of tumor regions.

The V gene end was trimmed by 5 bases and the J gene end by 2 bases; junction bases not matched to a gene: 2. The CDR3 sequence is 15 residues long. Looked up from germline, CDR1 is MRHNA and CDR2 is SNTAGT. The roughly 20-31 mg bulk tissue piece was not sorted before simultaneous RNA and DNA extraction. Production of TCR beta cDNA used approximately 480 ng total RNA together with a constant-region primer. Amplification in three nested multiplex PCR rounds with slightly modified ARM-PCR gave rise to TCR beta libraries. In the first two PCR rounds, TRBV1-TRBV30 forward primers were paired with a C-beta reverse primer, and each round lasted about 10 cycles. TCRdb called the multiplex PCR reads again in MiXCR, with one record for every CDR3 protein. Of about 59,000 distinct CDR3 sequences in the sample, about two thirds were seen once.

The gene calls are TRBV6-4 and TRBJ2-3; 12 nucleotides line up with TRBD2. The receptor comes from a man aged 35 to 55 with primary liver carcinoma and hepatitis B virus infection. Sequencing was done on a sample of liver tumor tissue from sampling region 2. Subset here: tumor region T2, inferior pole. CDR3 sequence: CASSRLAGDTDTQYL. Here the CDR3 DNA reads TGTGCCAGCAGTCGACTAGCGGGAGACACAGATACGCAGTATCTT.